Listed below are T cell receptor beta chains from one sample, sequenced in a study of blood T cell repertoires in COVID-19. Here immunoSEQ multiplex PCR was the method, and the copy in TCRdb shows in-frame clones only, minus some. The sample records 300,000 or so clones, roughly 91% being singletons. Material for sequencing was peripheral blood. The source of these receptors is a man aged 50 to 59 with active or convalescent COVID-19. Each CDR3 is given with its conserved first and last residue. Fields, in order: D gene, clone size, J gene, V gene, CDR3 DNA, CDR3 protein. The D gene is left open where the match is weak. Size tells how often a clone was seen (once, few, many) or the class of an expanded clone, and some rows leave it out.

D gene: .
clone size: .
J gene: TRBJ2-7
V gene: TRBV6-5
CDR3 DNA: TGTGCCAGCAGTTTCCGGCAGGGCCCCTACGAGCAGTACTTC
CDR3 protein: CASSFRQGPYEQYF

D gene: TRBD1
clone size: many
J gene: TRBJ2-2
V gene: TRBV6-2/TRBV6-3
CDR3 DNA: TGTGCCAGCAGTTTAGACAGGGCAGCTCCCACCGGGGAGCTGTTTTTT
CDR3 protein: CASSLDRAAPTGELFF

D gene: .
clone size: .
J gene: TRBJ1-1
V gene: TRBV12-3/TRBV12-4
CDR3 DNA: TGTGCCAGCACCCCACAGGTGAACACTGAAGCTTTCTTT
CDR3 protein: CASTPQVNTEAFF

D gene: TRBD2
clone size: .
J gene: TRBJ2-2
V gene: TRBV19
CDR3 DNA: TGTGCCAGTAGTAGGGATAGCGGGAGGGCCGCCGGGGAGCTGTTTTTT
CDR3 protein: CASSRDSGRAAGELFF

D gene: .
clone size: once
J gene: TRBJ1-1
V gene: TRBV6-5
CDR3 DNA: TGTGCCAGCAGGCCCATGGCCGAGAACACTGAAGCTTTCTTT
CDR3 protein: CASRPMAENTEAFF

D gene: .
clone size: .
J gene: TRBJ2-5
V gene: TRBV5-1
CDR3 DNA: TGCGCCAGCCAAAAAGAGGGAGAGACCCAGTACTTC
CDR3 protein: CASQKEGETQYF

D gene: TRBD1
clone size: .
J gene: TRBJ1-6
V gene: TRBV3-1/TRBV3-2
CDR3 DNA: TGTGCCAGCAGCCGTACAGGGGGCGCCGCACCCCTCCACTTT
CDR3 protein: CASSRTGGAAPLHF

D gene: TRBD2
clone size: .
J gene: TRBJ2-1
V gene: TRBV19
CDR3 DNA: TGTGCCAGTAGCCTACTAGCGGGAGTGGGAAATGAGCAGTTCTTC
CDR3 protein: CASSLLAGVGNEQFF

D gene: .
clone size: many
J gene: TRBJ2-7
V gene: TRBV7-2
CDR3 DNA: TGTGCCAGCAGCTTAGTAGGGGCAGGCCCCTACGAGCAGTACTTC
CDR3 protein: CASSLVGAGPYEQYF

D gene: .
clone size: .
J gene: TRBJ1-5
V gene: TRBV15
CDR3 DNA: TGTGCCACCAGACACAGGCTACTTCAGCCCCAGCATTTT
CDR3 protein: CATRHRLLQPQHF

D gene: .
clone size: .
J gene: TRBJ2-3
V gene: TRBV2
CDR3 DNA: TGTGCCAGCAGCGGACTTCGAACGCCGTCGCAGTATTTT
CDR3 protein: CASSGLRTPSQYF

D gene: TRBD1
clone size: few
J gene: TRBJ1-1
V gene: TRBV7-3
CDR3 DNA: TGTGCCAGCAGCTTAGGGTACAGGGGGGCTGAAGCTTTCTTT
CDR3 protein: CASSLGYRGAEAFF

D gene: TRBD1
clone size: .
J gene: TRBJ2-7
V gene: TRBV2
CDR3 DNA: TGTGCCAGCATGACAGGGGGCTCCTACGAGCAGTACTTC
CDR3 protein: CASMTGGSYEQYF

D gene: .
clone size: .
J gene: TRBJ1-4
V gene: TRBV7-2
CDR3 DNA: TGTGCCAGCAGCTTAATGTATGGTGACATTGGGGAAAAACTGTTTTTT
CDR3 protein: CASSLMYGDIGEKLFF

D gene: .
clone size: .
J gene: TRBJ2-2
V gene: TRBV5-1
CDR3 DNA: TGCGCCAGCAGCTTGGGACTGAGAAACACCGGGGAGCTGTTTTTT
CDR3 protein: CASSLGLRNTGELFF

D gene: TRBD2
clone size: .
J gene: TRBJ2-3
V gene: TRBV7-2
CDR3 DNA: TGTGCCAGCAGCCGCTTGGGGACTAGCGGGAAGACGGAGTATTTT
CDR3 protein: CASSRLGTSGKTEYF

D gene: .
clone size: .
J gene: TRBJ1-4
V gene: TRBV28
CDR3 DNA: TGTGCCAGCAGTTCTGGACAGAATGAAAAACTGTTTTTT
CDR3 protein: CASSSGQNEKLFF

D gene: TRBD2
clone size: .
J gene: TRBJ2-1
V gene: TRBV10-3
CDR3 DNA: TGTGCCATCAGTGAGTCAGGGGGGGTGACTAGCGGGAGGAATGAGCAGTTCTTC
CDR3 protein: CAISESGGVTSGRNEQFF

D gene: TRBD2
clone size: .
J gene: TRBJ2-3
V gene: TRBV30
CDR3 DNA: TGTGCCTGGAGTCCCCCCGGACTAGGTATGCAGTATTTT
CDR3 protein: CAWSPPGLGMQYF

D gene: .
clone size: .
J gene: TRBJ2-7
V gene: TRBV5-5
CDR3 DNA: TGTGCCAGCAGCTTGGGGCACCGGGACGAGCAGTACTTC
CDR3 protein: CASSLGHRDEQYF

D gene: TRBD1
clone size: .
J gene: TRBJ1-6
V gene: TRBV12-3/TRBV12-4
CDR3 DNA: TGTGCCAGCAGGGGACAGCTTGATTCACCCCTCCACTTT
CDR3 protein: CASRGQLDSPLHF

D gene: TRBD1
clone size: .
J gene: TRBJ1-5
V gene: TRBV27
CDR3 DNA: TGTGCCAGCAGTCAGGACAGGTTTAATCAGCCCCAGCATTTT
CDR3 protein: CASSQDRFNQPQHF

D gene: TRBD1
clone size: .
J gene: TRBJ1-4
V gene: TRBV6-6
CDR3 DNA: TGTGCCAGCAGTCAAACTACACCGGGACAGGGAGGTGAAAAACTGTTTTTT
CDR3 protein: CASSQTTPGQGGEKLFF

D gene: TRBD1
clone size: .
J gene: TRBJ2-7
V gene: TRBV5-5
CDR3 DNA: TGTGCCAGCACCCAGGGCCTAGACAGGGGTACCTACGAGCAGTACTTC
CDR3 protein: CASTQGLDRGTYEQYF

D gene: TRBD1
clone size: .
J gene: TRBJ2-7
V gene: TRBV7-6
CDR3 DNA: TGTGCCAGCAGCTTCGTTGGGACAGGGTCCCACGAGCAGTACTTC
CDR3 protein: CASSFVGTGSHEQYF

D gene: .
clone size: .
J gene: TRBJ1-2
V gene: TRBV9
CDR3 DNA: TGTGCCAGCAGCGTAGATCGGACAACCTTTAACTATGGCTACACCTTC
CDR3 protein: CASSVDRTTFNYGYTF

D gene: TRBD1
clone size: once
J gene: TRBJ1-3
V gene: TRBV28
CDR3 DNA: TGTGCCAGCATGGGGACAGCTGAAGGGGGGAACACCATATATTTT
CDR3 protein: CASMGTAEGGNTIYF

D gene: TRBD2
clone size: .
J gene: TRBJ2-1
V gene: TRBV5-1
CDR3 DNA: TGCGCCAGCAGCTTGGGTCTAGCGGGGGGGCAGGATGAGCAGTTCTTC
CDR3 protein: CASSLGLAGGQDEQFF

D gene: TRBD1
clone size: .
J gene: TRBJ1-2
V gene: TRBV27
CDR3 DNA: TGTGCCAGCAGTCAAGGGACAGGGGCCCTTTTTAACTATGGCTACACCTTC
CDR3 protein: CASSQGTGALFNYGYTF

D gene: TRBD2
clone size: .
J gene: TRBJ2-1
V gene: TRBV27
CDR3 DNA: TGTGCCAGCAGTCGTATAGCGGGAGCGTACAATGAGCAGTTCTTC
CDR3 protein: CASSRIAGAYNEQFF

D gene: TRBD2
clone size: once
J gene: TRBJ2-7
V gene: TRBV18
CDR3 DNA: TGTGCCAGCTCACCGGGGACTAGCGGGGGGCCTCAGGGGGAGCAGTACTTC
CDR3 protein: CASSPGTSGGPQGEQYF

D gene: TRBD1
clone size: once
J gene: TRBJ2-5
V gene: TRBV19
CDR3 DNA: TGTGCCAGTAGTGCCGCGGACAGGGGGCAAGAGACCCAGTACTTC
CDR3 protein: CASSAADRGQETQYF

D gene: TRBD2
clone size: .
J gene: TRBJ2-4
V gene: TRBV7-9
CDR3 DNA: TGTGCCAGCAGCCAGGGTAGGCTAGCGGCCGCAAACATTCAGTACTTC
CDR3 protein: CASSQGRLAAANIQYF

D gene: TRBD1
clone size: .
J gene: TRBJ2-2
V gene: TRBV24-1
CDR3 DNA: TGTGCCACCAAGGGACAGGGTGGTTCCGGGGAGCTGTTTTTT
CDR3 protein: CATKGQGGSGELFF

D gene: .
clone size: .
J gene: TRBJ1-1
V gene: TRBV4-3
CDR3 DNA: TGCGCCAGCAGCCTCACCAACGGGGGGTCTGAAGCTTTCTTT
CDR3 protein: CASSLTNGGSEAFF

D gene: .
clone size: .
J gene: TRBJ1-5
V gene: TRBV19
CDR3 DNA: TGTGCCAGTAGCCCGACAGTAAATAGCAATCAGCCCCAGCATTTT
CDR3 protein: CASSPTVNSNQPQHF

D gene: TRBD2
clone size: .
J gene: TRBJ2-3
V gene: TRBV5-1
CDR3 DNA: TGCGCCAGCAGCCACCGTGGGACTAGCGGGGAAGATACGCAGTATTTT
CDR3 protein: CASSHRGTSGEDTQYF

D gene: .
clone size: .
J gene: TRBJ2-7
V gene: TRBV6-5
CDR3 DNA: TGTGCCAGCAGTTATTCATCCGGCAGGCCCTACGAGCAGTACTTC
CDR3 protein: CASSYSSGRPYEQYF

D gene: .
clone size: once
J gene: TRBJ2-7
V gene: TRBV6-5
CDR3 DNA: TGTGCCACCGGACAGAGCTCCTACGAGCAGTACTTC
CDR3 protein: CATGQSSYEQYF

D gene: .
clone size: .
J gene: TRBJ1-2
V gene: TRBV6-5
CDR3 DNA: TGTGCCAGCAGTTACTCGCAATACAGCTATGGCTACACCTTC
CDR3 protein: CASSYSQYSYGYTF

D gene: TRBD1
clone size: .
J gene: TRBJ1-5
V gene: TRBV2
CDR3 DNA: TGTGCCGGATCCAGGGGGATCAATCAGCCCCAGCATTTT
CDR3 protein: CAGSRGINQPQHF

D gene: .
clone size: .
J gene: TRBJ2-7
V gene: TRBV18
CDR3 DNA: TGTGCCAGCTCACCGAGGAGACAGACCTACGAGCAGTACTTC
CDR3 protein: CASSPRRQTYEQYF

D gene: TRBD2
clone size: .
J gene: TRBJ2-5
V gene: TRBV9
CDR3 DNA: TGTGCCAGCAGCGTAGGTAGCGGGGGGTACCAAGAGACCCAGTACTTC
CDR3 protein: CASSVGSGGYQETQYF

D gene: TRBD2
clone size: .
J gene: TRBJ2-3
V gene: TRBV3-1/TRBV3-2
CDR3 DNA: TGTGCCAGCAGCCAAGTACTAGCGGGGGGGCCGAGGCGGGGCACAGATACGCAGTATTTT
CDR3 protein: CASSQVLAGGPRRGTDTQYF